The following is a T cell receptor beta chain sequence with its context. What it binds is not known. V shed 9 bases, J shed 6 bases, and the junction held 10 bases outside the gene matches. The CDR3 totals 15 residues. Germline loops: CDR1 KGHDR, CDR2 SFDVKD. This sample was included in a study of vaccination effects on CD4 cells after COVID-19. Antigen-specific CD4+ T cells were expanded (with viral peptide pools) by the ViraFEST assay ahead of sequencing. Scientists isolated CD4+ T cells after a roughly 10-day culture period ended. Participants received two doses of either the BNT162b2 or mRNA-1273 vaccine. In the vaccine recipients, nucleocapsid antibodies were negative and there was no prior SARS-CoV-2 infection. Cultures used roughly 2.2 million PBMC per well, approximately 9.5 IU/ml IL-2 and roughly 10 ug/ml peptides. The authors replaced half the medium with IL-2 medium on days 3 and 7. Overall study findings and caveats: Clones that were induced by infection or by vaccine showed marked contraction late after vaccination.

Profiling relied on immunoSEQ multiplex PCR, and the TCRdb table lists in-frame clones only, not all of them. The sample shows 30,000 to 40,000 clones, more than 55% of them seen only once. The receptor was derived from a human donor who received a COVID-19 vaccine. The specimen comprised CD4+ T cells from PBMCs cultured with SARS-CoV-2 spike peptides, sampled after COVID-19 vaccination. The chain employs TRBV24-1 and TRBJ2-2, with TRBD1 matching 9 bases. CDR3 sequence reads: CATGVGTGISGELFF. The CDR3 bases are TGTGCCACCGGGGTCGGGACAGGGATTTCCGGGGAGCTGTTTTTT.